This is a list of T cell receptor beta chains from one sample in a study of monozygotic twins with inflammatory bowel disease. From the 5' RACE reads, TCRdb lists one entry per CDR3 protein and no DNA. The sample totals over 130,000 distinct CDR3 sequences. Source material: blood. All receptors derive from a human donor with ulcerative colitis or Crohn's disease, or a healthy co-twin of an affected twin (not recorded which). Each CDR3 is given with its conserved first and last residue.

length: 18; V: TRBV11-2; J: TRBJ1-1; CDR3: CASSLRSVVVIMGAEAFF
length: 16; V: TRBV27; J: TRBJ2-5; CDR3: CASSSRRLALEETQYF
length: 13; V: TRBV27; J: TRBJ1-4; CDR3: CASTTSANEKLFF
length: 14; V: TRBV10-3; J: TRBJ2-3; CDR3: CATASGGRTDTQYF
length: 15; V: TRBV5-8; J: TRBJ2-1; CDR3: CASSRQGADSNEQFF
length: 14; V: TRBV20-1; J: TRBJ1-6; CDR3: CSARGDSDIPPLHF
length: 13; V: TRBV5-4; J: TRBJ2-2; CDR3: CASSRPGTGELFF
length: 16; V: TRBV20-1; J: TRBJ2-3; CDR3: CSALVWGQTSTDTQYF
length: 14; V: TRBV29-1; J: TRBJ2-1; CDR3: CSVDGRFFDNEQFF
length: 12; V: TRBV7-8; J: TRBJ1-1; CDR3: CASSLSPTEAFF
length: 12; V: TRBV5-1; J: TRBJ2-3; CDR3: CASSLPADTQYF
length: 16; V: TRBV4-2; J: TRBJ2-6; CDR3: CASSQDGSAGANVLTF
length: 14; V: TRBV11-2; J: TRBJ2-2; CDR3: CASSLGSETGELFF
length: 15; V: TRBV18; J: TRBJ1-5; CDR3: CASSPTGTGGQPQHF
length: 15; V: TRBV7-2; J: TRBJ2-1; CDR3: CASSLVGTGSNEQFF
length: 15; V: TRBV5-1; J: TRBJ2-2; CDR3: CASRGSFSNTGELFF
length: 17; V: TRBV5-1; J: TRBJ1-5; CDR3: CASSLAPTDYSNQPQHF